Following are 32 T cell receptor beta chains from one sample sequenced in a study of T-cell memory formation after mild COVID-19. Each CDR3 protein gets one entry after TCRdb re-called the 5' RACE reads with MiXCR. The repertoire holds around 300,000 distinct CDR3 sequences, with roughly 18% as singletons. Specimen: PBMCs or a T cell subset sorted from them (not recorded which). These receptors all come from a man between 18 and 35 years old who had mild COVID-19 (a few samples of this study predate the infection). Cell type and time point are not known.

This clonotype was counted at least ten times. The chain links TRBV6-5 to TRBJ2-1; D is perhaps TRBD2 (6 bases). V was shortened by 4 bases and J by 8 bases, with 27 bases between the two germline ends. Germline assignment: CDR1 MNHEY and CDR2 SVGAGI. The CDR3 runs 18 residues. In nucleotides, the CDR3 is TGTGCCAGCAGTTCCAGGATTCCGGGACTGGACTACTGGGATGAGCAGTTCTTC. Amino acids: CASSSRIPGLDYWDEQFF.

This clonotype occurred many times. The rearrangement links TRBV6-4 to TRBJ2-1; no definite D call. V lost 2 bases and J 4 bases, leaving 12 bases between the germline ends. CDR1 and CDR2 (germline): MRHNA, SNTAGT. This CDR3 has 15 residues. As DNA, the CDR3 is TGTGCCAGCAGTGACGAGTTTTCCGGTTACAATGAGCAGTTCTTC. Protein product: CASSDEFSGYNEQFF.

The CDR3 coding sequence is TGTGCCAGCAGCTTAGTTCTCCGCTCTGGAAACACCATATATTTT. Translating it yields CASSLVLRSGNTIYF. The V gene is TRBV7-9, the J gene TRBJ1-3, with D unclear. The CDR3 has 15 residues. Germline values: CDR1 SEHNR, CDR2 FQNEAQ (reference sequence). The ends were cut back, 1 base at V and 0 bases at J, with 7 bases in the middle.

This clonotype appeared a few times. The rearrangement links TRBV20-1 to TRBJ2-7, with 7 bases fitting TRBD2. Per germline, CDR1 DFQATT and CDR2 SNEGSKA (reference sequence). The CDR3 extends over 14 amino acids. The J segment lost 2 bases and the V segment lost 4 bases, leaving 8 bases of the junction unmatched. DNA for the CDR3: TGCAGTGCTAAGGGCCCGGGACTAACCTACGAGCAGTACTTC. This encodes CSAKGPGLTYEQYF.

Only a few counts were recorded for this clonotype. The CDR3: CASSVDGGGAKNEQFF. Written as DNA, the CDR3 is TGTGCCAGCAGCGTAGACGGCGGGGGGGCTAAAAATGAGCAGTTCTTC. The chain is built from TRBV9 and TRBJ2-1, with TRBD2 identical over 9 bases. J gave up 7 bases and V 0 bases, and 8 bases lay outside the gene matches. Germline CDR1 and CDR2: SGDLS and YYNGEE. The CDR3 spans 16 residues.

The chain combines TRBV5-5 with TRBJ1-5; TRBD1 agrees at 7 bases. Germline CDR1 is SGHKS and CDR2 is YYEKEE (reference sequence). J lost 7 bases, V lost 4 bases, and 8 bases had no gene match. The CDR3 runs to 14 residues. The CDR3 nucleotides read TGTGCCAGCAGCCCAGGGGGGGGTTACCAGCCCCAGCATTTT. It codes for CASSPGGGYQPQHF.

This clonotype has a handful of counts. The rearrangement uses TRBV5-5 and TRBJ1-2, with D unresolved. This CDR3 is built from 13 residues. The V and J ends lost 2 bases and 3 bases respectively, with 8 bases between them. CDR1 SGHKS and CDR2 YYEKEE come from the germline V gene (reference sequence). The CDR3, as DNA: TGTGCCAGCAGCTTTCACGGTGACTATGGCTACACCTTC. Its protein is CASSFHGDYGYTF.

This clonotype was detected only a few times. The gene calls are TRBV20-1 and TRBJ2-7; D is perhaps TRBD1 or TRBD2 (5 bases each). This CDR3 has 13 residues. The germline V gene has CDR1 DFQATT and CDR2 SNEGSKA (reference sequence). The V end was cut by 6 bases, the J end by 3 bases, with 15 bases between. The CDR3 loop is CSAGERPHYEQYF. Here the CDR3 DNA reads TGCAGTGCAGGGGAGAGGCCCCACTACGAGCAGTACTTC.

V and J are TRBV12-3 or TRBV12-4 and TRBJ2-1; TRBD1 matches 9 bases. The V and J ends lost 6 bases and 6 bases, in that order; junction bases with no gene match: 3. The CDR3 totals 13 residues. CDR3 protein: CASSHRGRNEQFF. The DNA of the CDR3 is TGTGCCAGCAGCCACAGGGGGCGCAATGAGCAGTTCTTC.

This chain links TRBV6-5 with TRBJ1-2; no definite D call. The CDR3 consists of 14 residues. Trimming stripped 5 bases from V and 2 bases from J, with 12 bases between. Per germline, CDR1 MNHEY and CDR2 SVGAGI. The DNA for the CDR3 is TGTGCCAGCAGTCCTCAATCGGCGAACTATGGCTACACCTTC. This gives the protein CASSPQSANYGYTF.

The rearrangement uses TRBV19 and TRBJ2-3; the match to TRBD1 covers 7 bases. J gave up 4 bases and V 2 bases, and 0 bases lay outside the gene matches. Germline CDR1 reads LNHDA; CDR2 reads SQIVND (reference sequence). This CDR3 is built from 13 residues. The DNA of the CDR3 is TGTGCCAGTAGTATACAGGGGGCAGATACGCAGTATTTT. As protein: CASSIQGADTQYF.

Comment on this clonotype: One junction end does not reproduce the germline sequence, and a read error may be involved. The chain employs TRBV20-1 and TRBJ2-1, with D tentatively TRBD2 (5 bases). Germline CDR1 reads DFQATT; CDR2 reads SNEGSKA (reference sequence). This CDR3 is 12 amino acids long. The CDR3: CSARDAGNEQFF. CDR3 nucleotide sequence: TGCAGTGCGAGAGACGCGGGCAATGAGCAGTTCTTC.

This rearrangement joins TRBV20-1 to TRBJ1-1; maybe TRBD1 (6 bases). Germline values: CDR1 DFQATT, CDR2 SNEGSKA (reference sequence). Trimming left V 1 base short and J 1 base short, with 10 bases between. The CDR3 spans 14 residues. DNA for the CDR3: TGCAGTGCTAGAGCCCCGGACAGGAACACTGAAGCTTTCTTT. Translated, it gives CSARAPDRNTEAFF.

The sample holds a few counts of this clonotype. The chain couples TRBV9 to TRBJ1-2; 10 bases map to TRBD1. The CDR3 loop spans 17 amino acids. Unmatched junction bases numbered 13, after V lost 3 bases and J lost 5 bases. Germline CDR1 is SGDLS and CDR2 is YYNGEE. The CDR3 protein is CASSAGTGDWALYGYTF. The CDR3 nucleotides are TGTGCCAGCAGCGCCGGGACAGGGGATTGGGCTCTATATGGCTACACCTTC.

The V and J genes are TRBV5-5 and TRBJ2-7; 7 bases are a match to TRBD1. The CDR3 spans 14 residues. Per germline, CDR1 SGHKS and CDR2 YYEKEE (reference sequence). Trimming cost V 4 bases and J 2 bases; bases outside gene matches: 6. The chain's CDR3 is CASSTRQGPYEQYF. CDR3 sequence (DNA): TGTGCCAGCAGCACGAGACAGGGACCCTACGAGCAGTACTTC.

This chain joins TRBV6-2 or TRBV6-3 and TRBJ1-4; perhaps TRBD1 as D (6 bases). Trimming took off 2 bases at V and 7 bases at J, with 8 bases between the two ends. There are 13 residues in the CDR3. Germline lookup yields CDR1 MNHEY and CDR2 SVGEGT. The CDR3 sequence: CASSYATGEKLFF. In nucleotides, the CDR3 is TGTGCCAGCAGTTACGCGACAGGTGAAAAACTGTTTTTT.

This clonotype showed up many times. This chain uses TRBV28 with TRBJ1-5, with TRBD1 matching over 7 bases. V gave up 6 bases and J gave up 2 bases; unmatched junction bases: 7. Germline CDR1 MDHEN, CDR2 SYDVKM. The CDR3 extends over 15 amino acids. In DNA, the CDR3 is TGTGCCAGCAGCCCTGGACAGGCAGGCAATCAGCCCCAGCATTTT. It encodes CASSPGQAGNQPQHF.

The chain combines TRBV6-2 or TRBV6-3 with TRBJ1-1; D unresolved. Trimming took off 0 bases at V and 5 bases at J, with 7 bases between the two ends. From germline, CDR1 is MNHEY and CDR2 SVGEGT. The CDR3 extends over 13 amino acids. The CDR3 loop reads CASSYSPITEAFF. CDR3 sequence (DNA): TGTGCCAGCAGTTACTCGCCCATAACTGAAGCTTTCTTT.

CDR3 region: CSLPGLNTEAFF. For the CDR3, the DNA is TGCAGTCTGCCGGGACTGAACACTGAAGCTTTCTTT. The chain links TRBV20-1 to TRBJ1-1, with TRBD1 as a possible D gene (5 bases). Trimming took off 8 bases at V and 0 bases at J, with 10 bases between the two ends. Germline lookup yields CDR1 DFQATT and CDR2 SNEGSKA (reference sequence). This CDR3 has 12 residues.

The genes are TRBV7-2 and TRBJ2-7, with TRBD2 as a possible D gene (7 bases). This CDR3 region has 13 residues. Per the germline V gene, CDR1 is SGHTA and CDR2 is FQGNSA. The germline V and J ends were trimmed by 3 bases and 6 bases, with 12 bases remaining between them. CDR3 bases: TGTGCCAGCAGCTTTATGGGGGGGCCCGAGCAGTACTTC. This sequence encodes CASSFMGGPEQYF.

The chain employs TRBV7-9 and TRBJ1-1; maybe TRBD1 (5 bases). The V end was cut by 3 bases, the J end by 6 bases, with 11 bases between. The CDR3 runs 13 residues. Per the germline V gene, CDR1 is SEHNR and CDR2 is FQNEAQ (reference sequence). This chain's CDR3 is CASSFRELAEAFF. For the CDR3, the DNA is TGTGCCAGCAGCTTCAGGGAATTGGCTGAAGCTTTCTTT. Combining the CDR3 with reference TRBV7-9 and TRBJ1-1 gives the whole variable domain DTGVSQNPRHKITKRGQNVTFRCDPISEHNRLYWYRQTLGQGPEFLTYFQNEAQLEKSRLLSDRFSAERPKGSFSTLEIQRTEQGDSAMYLCASSFRELAEAFFGQGTRLTVV.

This chain joins TRBV6-5 and TRBJ1-6; D gene ambiguous. This CDR3 contains 12 residues. Trimming stripped 6 bases from V and 9 bases from J, with 9 bases between. Germline V gene sequence: CDR1 MNHEY, CDR2 SVGAGI. Here the CDR3 reads CASRLGLSPLHF. CDR3 DNA sequence: TGTGCCAGCAGGCTCGGGCTTTCACCCCTCCACTTT.

The CDR3 bases are TGTGCCAGCAGTAATGGACTAGGAACACAAGAGACCCAGTACTTC. Translation gives CASSNGLGTQETQYF. The chain joins TRBV6-5 to TRBJ2-5, with TRBD2 matching 7 bases. The CDR3 sequence is 15 residues long. Trimming removed 5 bases from V and 2 bases from J; junction bases left unmatched: 8. The germline gives CDR1 MNHEY, CDR2 SVGAGI.

This clonotype was recorded a few times. V gene TRBV29-1 combines with J gene TRBJ2-3; D could derive from TRBD1 or TRBD2 (6 bases each). The CDR3 is 14 residues long. V was shortened by 2 bases and J by 1 base, with 10 bases between the two germline ends. Germline V CDR1 and CDR2: SQVTM, ANQGSEA. CDR3 amino acids: CSVESGGRTDTQYF. The CDR3 region has the DNA TGCAGCGTTGAAAGTGGGGGGCGCACAGATACGCAGTATTTT.

This clonotype was counted many times. The CDR3 sequence is CASSLIQGRGQETQYF. CDR3 bases: TGTGCCAGCAGTTTGATCCAGGGAAGGGGGCAAGAGACCCAGTACTTC. The chain couples TRBV12-3 or TRBV12-4 to TRBJ2-5; perhaps TRBD1 as D (6 bases). CDR3 size: 16 residues. With 3 bases removed from V and 2 bases from J, the gap between germline ends came to 16 bases.

The chain couples TRBV5-1 to TRBJ1-6; 8 nucleotides match TRBD1. Germline values: CDR1 SGHRS, CDR2 YFSETQ. Germline trimming cut 6 bases from V and 5 bases from J; bases unmatched to any gene: 7. CDR3 size: 15 residues. The CDR3 loop is CASKRQGQDNSPLHF. The DNA of the CDR3 is TGCGCCAGCAAGCGACAGGGACAGGATAATTCACCCCTCCACTTT.

The J gene is TRBJ1-5, the V gene TRBV4-1, with a weak D call TRBD1 (6 bases). V was trimmed by 1 base and J by 1 base, leaving 11 bases between them. The CDR3 has 16 amino acids. Germline assignment: CDR1 MGHRA and CDR2 YSYEKL. Written as DNA, the CDR3 is TGCGCCAGCAGCCAAGTCGGGGGGCCCAGCAATCAGCCCCAGCATTTT. It translates to CASSQVGGPSNQPQHF.

The rearrangement links TRBV12-3 or TRBV12-4 to TRBJ1-3; unclear D gene. This CDR3 region has 13 residues. With 3 bases removed from V and 3 bases from J, the gap between germline ends came to 6 bases. The CDR3 DNA follows: TGTGCCAGCAGTTTGATTCGTGGAAACACCATATATTTT. This encodes CASSLIRGNTIYF.

The chain recombines TRBV6-1 with TRBJ1-2; 7 nucleotides agree with TRBD1. The CDR3 consists of 13 residues. In germline, CDR1 is MNHNS, CDR2 SASEGT. J gave up 3 bases and V 5 bases, and 3 bases lay outside the gene matches. The CDR3 DNA sequence: TGTGCCAGCAGTATAACAGGGGACTATGGCTACACCTTC. Amino acids: CASSITGDYGYTF.

V gene TRBV5-5 combines with J gene TRBJ1-4; possible D gene TRBD1, 5 bases. Trimming left V 4 bases short and J 7 bases short, with 11 bases between. The CDR3 has 13 amino acids. Germline V gene lookup returns CDR1 SGHKS and CDR2 YYEKEE (reference sequence). The CDR3 reads CASSPGGGEKLFF. The CDR3 DNA reads TGTGCCAGCAGCCCGGGGGGTGGTGAAAAACTGTTTTTT.

The chain has TRBV6-5 and TRBJ2-7; D call uncertain. The V gene's germline CDR1 is MNHEY and CDR2 SVGAGI. This CDR3 is built from 14 residues. V lost 2 bases to trimming and J lost 3 bases, with 11 bases between them. The CDR3 loop is CASSYDLENYEQYF. In DNA, the CDR3 is TGTGCCAGCAGTTACGATCTGGAAAACTACGAGCAGTACTTC.

The table lists this clonotype with a few counts. The V and J genes are TRBV12-3 or TRBV12-4 and TRBJ2-7; D may be TRBD2 (6 bases). The CDR3 totals 14 residues. V was cut by 4 bases and J by 6 bases, with 16 bases left in between. The CDR3 coding sequence is TGTGCCAGCAGTTACGCGGGAACCGCAGGCGAGCAGTACGTC. It encodes CASSYAGTAGEQYV.